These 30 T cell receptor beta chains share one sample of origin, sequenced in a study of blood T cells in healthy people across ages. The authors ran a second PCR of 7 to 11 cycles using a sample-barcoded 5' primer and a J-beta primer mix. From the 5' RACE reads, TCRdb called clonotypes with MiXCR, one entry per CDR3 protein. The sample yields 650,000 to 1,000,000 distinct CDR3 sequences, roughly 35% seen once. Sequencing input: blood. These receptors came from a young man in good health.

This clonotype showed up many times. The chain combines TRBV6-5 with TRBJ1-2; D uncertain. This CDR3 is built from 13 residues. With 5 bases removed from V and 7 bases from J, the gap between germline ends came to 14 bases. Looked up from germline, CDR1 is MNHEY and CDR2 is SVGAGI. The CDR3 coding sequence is TGTGCCAGCAGTCTCGCCTCGGTGGGTGGCTACACCTTC. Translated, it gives CASSLASVGGYTF.

CDR3 sequence reads: CASNPLSYQYF. The CDR3 DNA is TGTGCCAGCAACCCCCTTTCCTACCAGTACTTC. The rearrangement joins TRBV7-9 to TRBJ2-5; D gene unclear. V gave up 7 bases and J gave up 10 bases, with 13 bases separating them. Germline CDR1 is SEHNR and CDR2 is FQNEAQ (reference sequence). The CDR3 sequence is 11 residues long. Full variable domain (missing parts from reference TRBV7-9 and TRBJ2-5): DTGVSQNPRHKITKRGQNVTFRCDPISEHNRLYWYRQTLGQGPEFLTYFQNEAQLEKSRLLSDRFSAERPKGSFSTLEIQRTEQGDSAMYLCASNPLSYQYFGPGTRLLVL.

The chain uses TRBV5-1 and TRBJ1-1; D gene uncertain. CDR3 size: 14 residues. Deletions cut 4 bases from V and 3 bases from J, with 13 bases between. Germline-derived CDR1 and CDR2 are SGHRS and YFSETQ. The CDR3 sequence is CASSGTVEDTEAFF. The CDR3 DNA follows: TGCGCCAGCAGCGGTACGGTGGAGGACACTGAAGCTTTCTTT.

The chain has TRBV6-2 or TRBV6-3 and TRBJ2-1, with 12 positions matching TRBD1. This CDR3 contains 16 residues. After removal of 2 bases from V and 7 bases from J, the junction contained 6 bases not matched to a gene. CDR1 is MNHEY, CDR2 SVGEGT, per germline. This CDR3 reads CASSYSVGQGANEQFF. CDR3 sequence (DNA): TGTGCCAGCAGTTACAGTGTGGGACAGGGGGCTAATGAGCAGTTCTTC.

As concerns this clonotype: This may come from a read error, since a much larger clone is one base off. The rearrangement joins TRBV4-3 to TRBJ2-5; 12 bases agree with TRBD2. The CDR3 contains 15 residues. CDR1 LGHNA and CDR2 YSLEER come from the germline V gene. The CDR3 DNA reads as TGCGCCCGCAGCCCAAGACTAGCGGGGGCAGGGACCCAGTACTTC. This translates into CARSPRLAGAGTQYF.

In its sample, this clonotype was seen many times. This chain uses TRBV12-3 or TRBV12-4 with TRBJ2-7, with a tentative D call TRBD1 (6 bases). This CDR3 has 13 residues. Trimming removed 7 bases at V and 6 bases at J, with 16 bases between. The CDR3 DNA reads TGTGCCAGCAAACGACAGGTAACGAGCGAGCAGTACTTC. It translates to CASKRQVTSEQYF.

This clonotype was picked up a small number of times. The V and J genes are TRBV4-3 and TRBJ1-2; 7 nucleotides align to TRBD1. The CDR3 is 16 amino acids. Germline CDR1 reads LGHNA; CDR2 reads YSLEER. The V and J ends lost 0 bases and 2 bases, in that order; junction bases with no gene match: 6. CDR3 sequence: CASSQDPTGSNYGYTF. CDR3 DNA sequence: TGCGCCAGCAGCCAAGACCCGACAGGGTCGAACTATGGCTACACCTTC.

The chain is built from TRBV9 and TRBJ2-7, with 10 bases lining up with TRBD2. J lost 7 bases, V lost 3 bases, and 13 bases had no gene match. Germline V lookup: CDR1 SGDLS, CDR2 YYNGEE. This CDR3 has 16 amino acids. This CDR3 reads CASSAPSGGRYNEQYF. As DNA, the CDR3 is TGTGCCAGCAGCGCACCTAGCGGGGGCCGTTACAATGAGCAGTACTTC. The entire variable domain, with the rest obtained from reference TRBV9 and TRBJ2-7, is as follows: DSGVTQTPKHLITATGQRVTLRCSPRSGDLSVYWYQQSLDQGLQFLIQYYNGEERAKGNILERFSAQQFPDLHSELNLSSLELGDSALYFCASSAPSGGRYNEQYFGPGTRLTVT.

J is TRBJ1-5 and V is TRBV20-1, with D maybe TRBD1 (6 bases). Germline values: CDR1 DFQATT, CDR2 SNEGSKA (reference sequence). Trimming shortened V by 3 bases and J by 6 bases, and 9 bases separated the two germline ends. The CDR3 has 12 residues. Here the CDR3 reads CSARAGAQPQHF. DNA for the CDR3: TGCAGTGCTAGGGCAGGGGCTCAGCCCCAGCATTTT.

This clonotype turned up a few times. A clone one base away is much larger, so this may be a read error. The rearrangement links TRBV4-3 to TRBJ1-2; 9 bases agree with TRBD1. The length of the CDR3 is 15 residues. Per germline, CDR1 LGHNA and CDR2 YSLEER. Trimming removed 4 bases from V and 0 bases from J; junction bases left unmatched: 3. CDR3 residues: CASSRDRGANYGYTF. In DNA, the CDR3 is TGCGCCAGCAGCCGAGACAGGGGGGCTAACTATGGCTACACCTTC.

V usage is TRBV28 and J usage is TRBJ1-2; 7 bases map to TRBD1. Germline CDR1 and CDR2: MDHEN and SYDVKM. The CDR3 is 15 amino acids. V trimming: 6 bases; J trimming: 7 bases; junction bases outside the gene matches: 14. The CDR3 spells CASSPNLGQSIGYTF. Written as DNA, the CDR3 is TGTGCCAGCAGCCCCAACCTGGGACAGAGTATTGGCTACACCTTC.

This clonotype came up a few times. CDR3 DNA: TGTGCCAGCAGCGGGAGACGGGACATCTACGAGCAGTACTTC. Its protein is CASSGRRDIYEQYF. The rearrangement uses TRBV27 and TRBJ2-7; the D gene could be TRBD1 or TRBD2 (6 bases each). CDR1 MNHEY and CDR2 SMNVEV come from the germline V gene (reference sequence). The CDR3 runs to 14 residues. With 6 bases removed from V and 3 bases from J, the gap between germline ends came to 15 bases.

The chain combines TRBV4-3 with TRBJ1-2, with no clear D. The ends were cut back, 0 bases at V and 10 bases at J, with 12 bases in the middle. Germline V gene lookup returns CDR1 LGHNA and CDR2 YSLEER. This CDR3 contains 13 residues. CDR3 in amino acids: CASSQDSNGPYTF. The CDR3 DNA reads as TGCGCCAGCAGCCAAGATTCAAACGGACCCTACACCTTC.

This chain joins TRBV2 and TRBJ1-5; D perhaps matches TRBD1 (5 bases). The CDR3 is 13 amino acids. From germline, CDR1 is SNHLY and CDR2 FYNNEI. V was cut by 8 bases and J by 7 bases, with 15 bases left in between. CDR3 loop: CASRGGKSQPQHF. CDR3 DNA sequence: TGTGCCAGCCGCGGGGGAAAGAGCCAGCCCCAGCATTTT.

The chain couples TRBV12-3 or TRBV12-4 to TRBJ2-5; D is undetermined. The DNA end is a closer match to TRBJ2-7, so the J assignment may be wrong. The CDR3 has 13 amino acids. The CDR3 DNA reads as TGTGCCAGCGGTTCCGGGTACACCTACGAGCAGTACTTC. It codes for CASGSGYTYEQYF.

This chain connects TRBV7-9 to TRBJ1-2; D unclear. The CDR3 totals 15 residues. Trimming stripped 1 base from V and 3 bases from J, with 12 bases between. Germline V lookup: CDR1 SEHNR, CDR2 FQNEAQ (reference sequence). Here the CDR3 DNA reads TGTGCCAGCAGCTTAGTTGCACAGCAAGACTATGGCTACACCTTC. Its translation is CASSLVAQQDYGYTF. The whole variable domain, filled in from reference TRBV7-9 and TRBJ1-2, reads DTGVSQNPRHKITKRGQNVTFRCDPISEHNRLYWYRQTLGQGPEFLTYFQNEAQLEKSRLLSDRFSAERPKGSFSTLEIQRTEQGDSAMYLCASSLVAQQDYGYTFGSGTRLTVV.

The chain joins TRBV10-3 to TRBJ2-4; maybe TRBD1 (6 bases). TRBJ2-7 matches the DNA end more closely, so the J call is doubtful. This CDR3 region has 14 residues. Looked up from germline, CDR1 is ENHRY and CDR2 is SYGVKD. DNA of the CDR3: TGTGCCATCAGTGAGGGACAGCCTACCTACGAGCAGTACTTC. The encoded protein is CAISEGQPTYEQYF.

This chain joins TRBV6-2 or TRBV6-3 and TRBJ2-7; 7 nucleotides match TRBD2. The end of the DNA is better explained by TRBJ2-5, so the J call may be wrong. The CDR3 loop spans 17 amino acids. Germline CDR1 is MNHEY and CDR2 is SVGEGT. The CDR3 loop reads CASSWWIGGRGPETQYF. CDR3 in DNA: TGTGCCAGCAGTTGGTGGATCGGGGGGAGGGGACCGGAGACCCAGTACTTC.

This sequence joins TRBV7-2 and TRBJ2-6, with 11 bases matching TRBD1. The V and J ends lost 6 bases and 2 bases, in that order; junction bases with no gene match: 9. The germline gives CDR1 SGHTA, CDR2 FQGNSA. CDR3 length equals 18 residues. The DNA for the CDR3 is TGTGCCAGCAGTTCCCTTCCGGGACAGGGGGCTGGGGCCAACGTCCTGACTTTC. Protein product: CASSSLPGQGAGANVLTF. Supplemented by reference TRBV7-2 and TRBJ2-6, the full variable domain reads GAGVSQSPSNKVTEKGKDVELRCDPISGHTALYWYRQSLGQGLEFLIYFQGNSAPDKSGLPSDRFSAERTGGSVSTLTIQRTQQEDSAVYLCASSSLPGQGAGANVLTFGAGSRLTVL.

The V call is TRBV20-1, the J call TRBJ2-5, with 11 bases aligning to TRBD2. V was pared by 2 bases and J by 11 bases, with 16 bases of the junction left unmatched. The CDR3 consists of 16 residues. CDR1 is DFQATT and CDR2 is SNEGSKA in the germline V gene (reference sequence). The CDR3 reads CSARTPLAGASYEQYF. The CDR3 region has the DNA TGCAGTGCTAGAACCCCACTAGCGGGGGCTTCATATGAGCAGTACTTC.

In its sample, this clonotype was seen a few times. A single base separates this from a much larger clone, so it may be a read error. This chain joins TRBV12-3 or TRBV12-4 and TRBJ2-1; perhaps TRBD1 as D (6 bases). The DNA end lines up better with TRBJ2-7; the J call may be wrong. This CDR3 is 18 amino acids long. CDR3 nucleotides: TGTGCCAGCAGTTCGTACACACTCACAGGGCACTCCTACAATGAGCAGTACTTC. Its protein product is CASSSYTLTGHSYNEQYF.

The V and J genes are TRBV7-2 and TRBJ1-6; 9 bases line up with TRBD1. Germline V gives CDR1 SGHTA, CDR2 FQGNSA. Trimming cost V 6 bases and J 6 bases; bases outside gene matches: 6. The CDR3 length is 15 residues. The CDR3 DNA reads TGTGCCAGCAGGCCCAACAGGGGGCTTAATTCACCCCTCCACTTT. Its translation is CASRPNRGLNSPLHF.

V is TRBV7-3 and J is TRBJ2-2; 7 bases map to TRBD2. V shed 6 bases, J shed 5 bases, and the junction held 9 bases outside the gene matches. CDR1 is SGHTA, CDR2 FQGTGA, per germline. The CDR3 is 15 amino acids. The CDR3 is CASRGGVTVTGELFF. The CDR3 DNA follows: TGTGCCAGCAGGGGAGGGGTGACAGTTACCGGGGAGCTGTTTTTT.

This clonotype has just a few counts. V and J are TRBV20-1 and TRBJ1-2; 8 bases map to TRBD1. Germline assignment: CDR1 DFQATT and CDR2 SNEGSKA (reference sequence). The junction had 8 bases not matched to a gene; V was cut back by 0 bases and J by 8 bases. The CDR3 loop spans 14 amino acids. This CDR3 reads CSARDPQGAKGYTF. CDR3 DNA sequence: TGCAGTGCTAGAGACCCTCAGGGGGCAAAAGGCTACACCTTC.

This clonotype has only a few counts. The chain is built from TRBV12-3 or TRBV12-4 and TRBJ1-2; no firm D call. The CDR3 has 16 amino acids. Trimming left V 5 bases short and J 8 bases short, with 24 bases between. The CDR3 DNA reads TGTGCCAGCAGTCCGGGCCCCCTTAGAGGCAGAGGAGGCTACACCTTC. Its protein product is CASSPGPLRGRGGYTF.

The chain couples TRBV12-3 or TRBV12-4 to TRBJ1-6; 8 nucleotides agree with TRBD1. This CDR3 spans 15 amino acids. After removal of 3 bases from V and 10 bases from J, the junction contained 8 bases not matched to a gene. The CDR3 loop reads CASSFTQGARSPLHF. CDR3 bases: TGTGCCAGCAGTTTTACCCAGGGGGCGCGGTCACCCCTCCACTTT.

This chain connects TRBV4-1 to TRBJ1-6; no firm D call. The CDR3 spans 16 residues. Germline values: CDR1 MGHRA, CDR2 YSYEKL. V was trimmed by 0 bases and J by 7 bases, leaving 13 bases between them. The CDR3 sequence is CASSQEGGFGNSPLHF. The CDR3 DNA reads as TGCGCCAGCAGCCAAGAGGGAGGGTTTGGGAATTCACCCCTCCACTTT.

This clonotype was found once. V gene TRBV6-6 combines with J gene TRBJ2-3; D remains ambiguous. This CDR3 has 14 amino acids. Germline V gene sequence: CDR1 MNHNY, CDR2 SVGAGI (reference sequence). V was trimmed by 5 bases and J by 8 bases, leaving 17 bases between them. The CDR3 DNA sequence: TGTGCCAGCAGTCCTCGGCGGAGAGACCGTACGCAGTATTTT. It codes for CASSPRRRDRTQYF.

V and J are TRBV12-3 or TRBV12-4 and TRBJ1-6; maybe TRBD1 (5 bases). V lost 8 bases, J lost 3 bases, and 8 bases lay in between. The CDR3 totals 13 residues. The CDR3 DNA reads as TGTGCCAGCGGAAGGGGCTATAATTCACCCCTCCACTTT. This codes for CASGRGYNSPLHF.

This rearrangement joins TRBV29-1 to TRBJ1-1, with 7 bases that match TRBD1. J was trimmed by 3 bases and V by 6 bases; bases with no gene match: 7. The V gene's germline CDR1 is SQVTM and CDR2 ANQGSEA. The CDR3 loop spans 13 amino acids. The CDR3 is CSVVQGIDTEAFF. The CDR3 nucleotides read TGCAGCGTGGTACAGGGGATCGACACTGAAGCTTTCTTT.